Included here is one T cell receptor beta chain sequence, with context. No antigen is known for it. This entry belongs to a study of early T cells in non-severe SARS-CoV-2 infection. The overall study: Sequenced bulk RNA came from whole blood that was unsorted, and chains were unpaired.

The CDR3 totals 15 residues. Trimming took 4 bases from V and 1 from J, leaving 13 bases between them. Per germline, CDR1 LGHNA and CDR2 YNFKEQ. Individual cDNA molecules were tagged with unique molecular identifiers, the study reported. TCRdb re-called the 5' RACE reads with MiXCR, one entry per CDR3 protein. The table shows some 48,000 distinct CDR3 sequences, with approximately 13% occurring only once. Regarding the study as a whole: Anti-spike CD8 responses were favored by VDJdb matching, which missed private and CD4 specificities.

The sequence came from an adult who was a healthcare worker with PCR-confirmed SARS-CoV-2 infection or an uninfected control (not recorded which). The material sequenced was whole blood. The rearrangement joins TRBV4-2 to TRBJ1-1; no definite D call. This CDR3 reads CASSPVGVSNTEAFF. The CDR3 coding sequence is TGTGCCAGCAGCCCCGTCGGGGTCTCGAACACTGAAGCTTTCTTT.